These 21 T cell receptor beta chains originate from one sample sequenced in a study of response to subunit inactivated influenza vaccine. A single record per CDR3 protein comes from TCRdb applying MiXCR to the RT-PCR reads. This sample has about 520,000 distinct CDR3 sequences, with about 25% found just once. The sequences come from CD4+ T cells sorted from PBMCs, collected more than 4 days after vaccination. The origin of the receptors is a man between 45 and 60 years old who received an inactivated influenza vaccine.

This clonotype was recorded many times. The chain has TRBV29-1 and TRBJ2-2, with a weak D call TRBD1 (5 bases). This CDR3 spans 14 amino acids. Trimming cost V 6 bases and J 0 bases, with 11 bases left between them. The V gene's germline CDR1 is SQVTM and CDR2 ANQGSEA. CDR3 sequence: CSVVQGSNTGELFF. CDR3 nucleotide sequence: TGCAGCGTGGTCCAGGGTTCGAACACCGGGGAGCTGTTTTTT.

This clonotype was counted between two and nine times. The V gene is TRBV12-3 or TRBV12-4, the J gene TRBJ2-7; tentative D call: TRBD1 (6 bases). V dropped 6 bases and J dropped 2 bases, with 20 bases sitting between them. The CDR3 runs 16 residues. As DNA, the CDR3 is TGTGCCAGCAGCCCTGATACGGGACACTTGACCTACGAGCAGTACTTC. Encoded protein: CASSPDTGHLTYEQYF.

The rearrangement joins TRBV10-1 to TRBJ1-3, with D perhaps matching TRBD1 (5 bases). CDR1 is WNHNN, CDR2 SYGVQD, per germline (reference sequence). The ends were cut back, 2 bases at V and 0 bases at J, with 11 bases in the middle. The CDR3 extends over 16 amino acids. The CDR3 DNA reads TGCGCCAGCAGTGAGGCAGACAGATGCTCTGGAAACACCATATATTTT. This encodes CASSEADRCSGNTIYF.

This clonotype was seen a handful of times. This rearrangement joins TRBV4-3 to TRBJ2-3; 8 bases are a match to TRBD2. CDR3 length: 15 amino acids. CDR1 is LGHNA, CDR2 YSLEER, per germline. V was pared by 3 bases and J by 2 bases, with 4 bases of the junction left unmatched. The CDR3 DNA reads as TGCGCCAGCAGCCACAACGGGAGGGTCACAGATACGCAGTATTTT. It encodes CASSHNGRVTDTQYF.

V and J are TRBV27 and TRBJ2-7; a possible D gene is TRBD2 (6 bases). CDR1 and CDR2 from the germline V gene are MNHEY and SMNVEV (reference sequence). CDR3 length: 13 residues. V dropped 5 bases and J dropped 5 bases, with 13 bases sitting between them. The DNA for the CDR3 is TGTGCCAGCAGTCGGCTAGCGCTGAACGAGCAGTACTTC. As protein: CASSRLALNEQYF.

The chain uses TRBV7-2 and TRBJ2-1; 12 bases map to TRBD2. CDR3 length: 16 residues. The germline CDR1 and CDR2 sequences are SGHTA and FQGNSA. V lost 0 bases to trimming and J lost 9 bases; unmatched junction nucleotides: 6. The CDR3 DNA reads TGTGCCAGCAGCTTAGCTACTAGCGGGGGGTATGTTGAGCAGTTCTTC. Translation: CASSLATSGGYVEQFF.

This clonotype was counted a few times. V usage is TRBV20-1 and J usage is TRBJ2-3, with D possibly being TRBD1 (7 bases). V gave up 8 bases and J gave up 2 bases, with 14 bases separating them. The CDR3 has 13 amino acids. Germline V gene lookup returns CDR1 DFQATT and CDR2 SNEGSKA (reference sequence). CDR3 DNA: TGCAGTACTAACAGGGGACTCACAGATACGCAGTATTTT. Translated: CSTNRGLTDTQYF.

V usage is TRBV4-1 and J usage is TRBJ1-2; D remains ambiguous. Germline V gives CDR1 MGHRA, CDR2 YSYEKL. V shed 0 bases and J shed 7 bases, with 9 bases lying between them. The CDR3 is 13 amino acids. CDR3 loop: CASSQDHSSGYTF. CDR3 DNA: TGCGCCAGCAGCCAAGATCACAGCTCTGGCTACACCTTC.

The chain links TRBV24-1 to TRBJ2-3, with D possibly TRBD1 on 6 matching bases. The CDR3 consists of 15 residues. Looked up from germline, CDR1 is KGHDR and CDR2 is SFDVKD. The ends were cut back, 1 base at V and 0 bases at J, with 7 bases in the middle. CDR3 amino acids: CATSDLGQSTDTQYF. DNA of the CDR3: TGTGCCACCAGTGATTTAGGACAGAGCACAGATACGCAGTATTTT.

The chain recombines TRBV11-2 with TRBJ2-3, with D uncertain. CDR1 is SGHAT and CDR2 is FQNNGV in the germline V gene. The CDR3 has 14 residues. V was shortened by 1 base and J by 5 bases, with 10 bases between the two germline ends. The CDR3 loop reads CASSLVLEVDTQYF. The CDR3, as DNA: TGTGCCAGCAGCTTAGTTTTAGAGGTAGATACGCAGTATTTT.

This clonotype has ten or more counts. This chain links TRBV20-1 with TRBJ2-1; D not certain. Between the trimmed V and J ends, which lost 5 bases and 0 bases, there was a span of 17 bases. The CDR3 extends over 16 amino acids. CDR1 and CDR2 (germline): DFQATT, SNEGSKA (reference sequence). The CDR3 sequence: CSADPSSATSYNEQFF. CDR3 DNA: TGCAGTGCTGACCCGTCTTCGGCCACCTCCTACAATGAGCAGTTCTTC.

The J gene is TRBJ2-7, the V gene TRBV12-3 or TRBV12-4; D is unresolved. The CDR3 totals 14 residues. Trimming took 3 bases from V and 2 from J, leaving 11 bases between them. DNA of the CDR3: TGTGCCAGCAGTTTTCGGCAGGCGGCCTACGAGCAGTACTTC. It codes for CASSFRQAAYEQYF.

The CDR3 DNA reads as TGTGCCAGCAGCTTACAAGGCGGGAACATTCAGTACTTC. Translation gives CASSLQGGNIQYF. The rearrangement uses TRBV7-2 and TRBJ2-4, with a tentative D call TRBD2 (5 bases). The germline CDR1 and CDR2 sequences are SGHTA and FQGNSA. This CDR3 contains 13 residues. Trimming shortened V by 2 bases and J by 7 bases, and 9 bases separated the two germline ends.

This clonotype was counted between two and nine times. Here the CDR3 reads CASSSSGSTNTEAFF. For the CDR3, the DNA is TGCGCCAGCAGCTCCTCGGGGAGCACGAACACTGAAGCTTTCTTT. The V gene is TRBV5-1, the J gene TRBJ1-1; no firm D call. The ends were cut back, 3 bases at V and 1 base at J, with 13 bases in the middle. The CDR3 is 15 amino acids. Germline CDR1 is SGHRS and CDR2 is YFSETQ.

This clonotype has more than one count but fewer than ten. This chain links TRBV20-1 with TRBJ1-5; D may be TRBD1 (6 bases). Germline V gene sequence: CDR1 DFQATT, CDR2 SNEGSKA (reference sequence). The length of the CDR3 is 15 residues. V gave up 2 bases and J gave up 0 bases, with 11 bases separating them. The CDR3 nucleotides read TGCAGTGCTAGAAAGGACAGCTATAGCAATCAGCCCCAGCATTTT. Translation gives CSARKDSYSNQPQHF.

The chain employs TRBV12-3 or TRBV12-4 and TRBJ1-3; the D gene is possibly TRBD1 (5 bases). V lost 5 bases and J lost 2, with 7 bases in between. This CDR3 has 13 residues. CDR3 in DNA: TGTGCCAGCAGTCCCAGGGCTGGAAACACCATATATTTT. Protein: CASSPRAGNTIYF.

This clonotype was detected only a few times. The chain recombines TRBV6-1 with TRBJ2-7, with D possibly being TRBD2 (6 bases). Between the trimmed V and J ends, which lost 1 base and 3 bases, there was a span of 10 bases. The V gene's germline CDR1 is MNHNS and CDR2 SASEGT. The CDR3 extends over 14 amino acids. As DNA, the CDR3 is TGTGCCAGCAGTGAAGGCGGACTAAACTACGAGCAGTACTTC. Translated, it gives CASSEGGLNYEQYF.

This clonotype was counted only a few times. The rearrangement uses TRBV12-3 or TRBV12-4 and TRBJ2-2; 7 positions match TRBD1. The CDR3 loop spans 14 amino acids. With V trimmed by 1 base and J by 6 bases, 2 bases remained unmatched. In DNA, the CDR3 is TGTGCCAGCAGTTTAGATACAGGGGCCGGGGAGCTGTTTTTT. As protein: CASSLDTGAGELFF.

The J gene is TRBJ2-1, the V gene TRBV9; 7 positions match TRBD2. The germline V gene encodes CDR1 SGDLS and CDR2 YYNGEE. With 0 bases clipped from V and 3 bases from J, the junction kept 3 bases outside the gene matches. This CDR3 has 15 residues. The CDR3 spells CASSVGLADYNEQFF. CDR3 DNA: TGTGCCAGCAGCGTAGGGCTAGCGGACTACAATGAGCAGTTCTTC.

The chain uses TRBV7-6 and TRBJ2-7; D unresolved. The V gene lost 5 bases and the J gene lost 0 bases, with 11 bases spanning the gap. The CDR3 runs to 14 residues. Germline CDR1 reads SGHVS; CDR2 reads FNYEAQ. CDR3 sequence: CASSLATVSYEQYF. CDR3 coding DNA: TGTGCCAGCAGCCTTGCGACCGTCTCCTACGAGCAGTACTTC.

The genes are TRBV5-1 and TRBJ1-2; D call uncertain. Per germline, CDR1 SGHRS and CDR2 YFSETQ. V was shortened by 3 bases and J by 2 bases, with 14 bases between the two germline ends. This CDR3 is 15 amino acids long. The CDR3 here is CASSSRIDGNYGYTF. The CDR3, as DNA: TGCGCCAGCAGCTCGCGGATTGACGGCAACTATGGCTACACCTTC. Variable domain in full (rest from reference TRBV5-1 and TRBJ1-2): KAGVTQTPRYLIKTRGQQVTLSCSPISGHRSVSWYQQTPGQGLQFLFEYFSETQRNKGNFPGRFSGRQFSNSRSEMNVSTLELGDSALYLCASSSRIDGNYGYTFGSGTRLTVV.